The 10 T cell receptor beta chains below all came from one sample that was sequenced in a study of blood T cell repertoires in COVID-19. Here immunoSEQ multiplex PCR was the method, and the copy in TCRdb shows in-frame clones only, minus some. The profile shows 210,000 or so clones, around four fifths of them singletons. The sample taken for sequencing was peripheral blood. These receptors were obtained from a man aged 45-65 years with active or convalescent COVID-19.

The chain uses TRBV27 and TRBJ1-4, with D tentatively TRBD1 (5 bases). V lost 5 bases and J lost 8, with 18 bases in between. CDR1 and CDR2 from the germline V gene are MNHEY and SMNVEV (reference sequence). CDR3 length equals 15 residues. The CDR3 DNA reads as TGTGCCAGCAGTGCCCTGACGGGGGGGGTCGAAAAACTGTTTTTT. This sequence encodes CASSALTGGVEKLFF.

The genes are TRBV7-2 and TRBJ2-3, with D possibly being TRBD1 (6 bases). Trimming stripped 2 bases from V and 5 bases from J, with 11 bases between. The germline CDR1 and CDR2 sequences are SGHTA and FQGNSA. The CDR3 is 14 residues long. The CDR3 coding sequence is TGTGCCAGCAGCTTATTAAGCAGGGGAGATACGCAGTATTTT. Its protein is CASSLLSRGDTQYF.

The J gene is TRBJ2-7, the V gene TRBV4-1, with a weak D call TRBD1 (6 bases). This CDR3 has 16 amino acids. The germline V and J ends were trimmed by 0 bases and 0 bases, with 12 bases remaining between them. The germline CDR1 and CDR2 sequences are MGHRA and YSYEKL. The CDR3 coding sequence is TGCGCCAGCAGCCAAGATTTGGCAGGGGCCTCCTACGAGCAGTACTTC. Residues: CASSQDLAGASYEQYF.

The chain uses TRBV19 and TRBJ1-2; the D is unclear. Germline-derived CDR1 and CDR2 are LNHDA and SQIVND (reference sequence). This CDR3 has 16 amino acids. V was cut by 5 bases and J by 8 bases, with 24 bases left in between. DNA for the CDR3: TGTGCCAGTAGTGCCCGACCCACGGTGTCATTGGGCGGCTACACCTTC. It encodes CASSARPTVSLGGYTF.

The rearrangement uses TRBV9 and TRBJ2-1, with D perhaps TRBD2 (5 bases). CDR1 is SGDLS, CDR2 YYNGEE, per germline. This CDR3 comprises 16 residues. Trimming cost V 0 bases and J 4 bases, with 14 bases left between them. The CDR3 DNA reads TGTGCCAGCAGCGTAGCGACGGGAACCATTTACAATGAGCAGTTCTTC. Encoded protein: CASSVATGTIYNEQFF.

The V call is TRBV6-2 or TRBV6-3, the J call TRBJ2-5; 7 nucleotides align to TRBD1. This CDR3 has 15 residues. Per germline, CDR1 MNHEY and CDR2 SVGEGT. V lost 2 bases, J lost 0 bases, and 3 bases stayed unmatched. As DNA, the CDR3 is TGTGCCAGCAGTTACCTCGGGACAGACCAAGAGACCCAGTACTTC. This gives the protein CASSYLGTDQETQYF.

The chain is built from TRBV27 and TRBJ1-6; a possible D gene is TRBD1 (6 bases). The V and J ends lost 3 bases and 9 bases respectively, with 15 bases between them. CDR1 and CDR2 from the germline V gene are MNHEY and SMNVEV (reference sequence). The CDR3 spans 15 residues. The CDR3 nucleotides are TGTGCCAGCAGTTTCTCAGGGACATTCGGTTCACCCCTCCACTTT. It specifies CASSFSGTFGSPLHF.

The sample holds one count of this clone. The chain couples TRBV5-5 to TRBJ1-1, with TRBD1 as a possible D gene (6 bases). This CDR3 region has 13 residues. V was pared by 3 bases and J by 3 bases, with 9 bases between. Germline loops: CDR1 SGHKS, CDR2 YYEKEE (reference sequence). Here the CDR3 DNA reads TGTGCCAGCAGCTACTCAGGGGACACTGAAGCTTTCTTT. It yields the protein CASSYSGDTEAFF.

The chain joins TRBV30 to TRBJ1-6; 7 nucleotides agree with TRBD1. The CDR3 runs 14 residues. V dropped 5 bases and J dropped 9; count of bases not matched to a gene: 10. The germline V gene encodes CDR1 GTSNPN and CDR2 SVGIG (reference sequence). CDR3 loop: CAWAPGQYFSPLHF. The CDR3 DNA follows: TGTGCCTGGGCCCCGGGACAGTATTTTTCACCCCTCCACTTT.

The rearrangement joins TRBV10-3 to TRBJ2-5, with a weak D call TRBD1 (5 bases). Germline V gene lookup returns CDR1 ENHRY and CDR2 SYGVKD. V lost 6 bases, J lost 2 bases, and 13 bases lay in between. The CDR3 runs to 14 residues. The CDR3 spells CAISPTGQQETQYF. The CDR3 nucleotides are TGTGCCATCAGCCCCACCGGACAACAAGAGACCCAGTACTTC.